These 29 T cell receptor beta chains share one sample of origin, sequenced in a study of blood T cell repertoires in COVID-19. The repertoire was sequenced with immunoSEQ multiplex PCR; TCRdb's copy has only in-frame clones and lacks some. This table has approximately 36,000 clones, 70% to 90% appearing once. What was sequenced was peripheral blood. The receptors shown here come from a human donor in a cohort sampled during active or convalescent COVID-19. The donor label of this sample is uncertain.

The CDR3 sequence is CASSDHTTDEQYF. The CDR3 DNA follows: TGTGCCAGCAGTGACCATACTACTGACGAGCAGTACTTC. V gene TRBV6-1 combines with J gene TRBJ2-7; D gene ambiguous. The length of the CDR3 is 13 residues. Trimming took 3 bases from V and 5 from J, leaving 11 bases between them. The germline gives CDR1 MNHNS, CDR2 SASEGT.

The genes are TRBV18 and TRBJ2-2; 14 bases agree with TRBD2. Germline V gene data show CDR1 as KGHSH and CDR2 as LQKENI. Germline trimming cut 3 bases from V and 4 bases from J; bases unmatched to any gene: 7. The CDR3 has 18 residues. CDR3 region: CASSPGLAGVRVTGELFF. CDR3 DNA: TGTGCCAGCTCACCGGGACTAGCGGGAGTCCGCGTCACCGGGGAGCTGTTTTTT.

The chain carries TRBV6-5 and TRBJ1-4, with D possibly matching TRBD1 (6 bases). This CDR3 spans 14 amino acids. Germline assignment: CDR1 MNHEY and CDR2 SVGAGI. V was shortened by 6 bases and J by 4 bases, with 12 bases between the two germline ends. The chain's CDR3 is CASSQGGYNEKLFF. The CDR3 DNA follows: TGTGCCAGCAGCCAAGGGGGTTATAATGAAAAACTGTTTTTT.

This chain joins TRBV24-1 and TRBJ2-5, with TRBD2 identical over 7 bases. Germline CDR1 is KGHDR and CDR2 is SFDVKD. This CDR3 spans 15 amino acids. Trimming removed 7 bases from V and 2 bases from J; junction bases left unmatched: 9. CDR3 protein: CATSAGTTLQETQYF. The DNA of the CDR3 is TGTGCCACCAGCGCTGGGACTACTCTTCAAGAGACCCAGTACTTC.

This clone was observed a handful of times. Compared with germline, one end of the junction differs, possibly owing to a read error. This chain uses TRBV7-7 with TRBJ1-5, with a tentative D call TRBD1 (5 bases). The CDR3 extends over 14 amino acids. The germline V gene encodes CDR1 SSHAT and CDR2 FNYEAQ (reference sequence). DNA for the CDR3: TGTGCTAGCAGCTTAATGACAGTGACTCAGCCCCAGCATTTT. It specifies CASSLMTVTQPQHF.

The chain employs TRBV9 and TRBJ2-7, with D tentatively TRBD2 (5 bases). The CDR3 loop spans 15 amino acids. The V gene lost 0 bases and the J gene lost 3 bases, with 13 bases spanning the gap. Germline V CDR1 and CDR2: SGDLS, YYNGEE. In nucleotides, the CDR3 is TGTGCCAGCAGCGTAGAAGCGGCAACTGGCTACGAGCAGTACTTC. Its protein is CASSVEAATGYEQYF.

CDR3: CASNLRRDGYGYTF. In DNA, the CDR3 is TGTGCCAGCAACTTACGGCGGGATGGTTATGGCTACACCTTC. This rearrangement joins TRBV6-6 to TRBJ1-2; no definite D call. CDR1 is MNHNY, CDR2 SVGAGI, per germline (reference sequence). The CDR3 length is 14 residues. The germline V and J ends were trimmed by 7 bases and 5 bases, with 17 bases remaining between them.

The chain has TRBV5-1 and TRBJ1-1, with D unresolved. The ends were cut back, 4 bases at V and 0 bases at J, with 10 bases in the middle. Germline CDR1 reads SGHRS; CDR2 reads YFSETQ. The CDR3 is made up of 14 amino acids. CDR3 protein: CASSTGGMNTEAFF. CDR3 nucleotide sequence: TGCGCCAGCAGCACTGGAGGGATGAACACTGAAGCTTTCTTT.

J is TRBJ1-6 and V is TRBV4-3; 8 nucleotides match TRBD1. The CDR3 is 15 amino acids. CDR1 and CDR2 (germline): LGHNA, YSLEER. V shed 6 bases and J 4 bases; nucleotides not matched to a gene: 5. CDR3 sequence reads: CASREQGEYNSPLHF. DNA for the CDR3: TGCGCCAGCAGGGAACAGGGGGAGTATAATTCACCCCTCCACTTT.

This clone was counted between two and nine times. The V gene is TRBV19, the J gene TRBJ1-5; D is undetermined. Germline V lookup: CDR1 LNHDA, CDR2 SQIVND (reference sequence). Trimming pared 8 bases from V and 7 bases from J, leaving 15 bases between. CDR3 length: 13 amino acids. The DNA for the CDR3 is TGTGCCAGTGGGGAGCGGGTAGAACAGCCCCAGCATTTT. Translating gives CASGERVEQPQHF.

This chain joins TRBV5-4 and TRBJ1-2; D possibly corresponds to TRBD1 (5 bases). The CDR3 runs 12 residues. Germline CDR1 is SGHNT and CDR2 is YYREEE (reference sequence). V was pared by 4 bases and J by 5 bases, with 9 bases between. The chain's CDR3 is CASSGGWYGYTF. As DNA, the CDR3 is TGTGCCAGCAGCGGGGGGTGGTATGGCTACACCTTC.

The J gene is TRBJ2-5, the V gene TRBV20-1; 13 bases are a match to TRBD2. Germline CDR1 is DFQATT and CDR2 is SNEGSKA (reference sequence). The trim removed 3 bases at V and 8 bases at J, leaving 15 bases unmatched. This CDR3 spans 17 amino acids. The CDR3 nucleotides are TGCAGTGCTAGTGCAACTAGCGGGAGGGGCATAATTGGAACCCAGTACTTC. Protein sequence: CSASATSGRGIIGTQYF.

The chain uses TRBV19 and TRBJ1-3; D not certain. V was trimmed by 7 bases and J by 3 bases, leaving 13 bases between them. The CDR3 has 14 residues. Germline loops: CDR1 LNHDA, CDR2 SQIVND (reference sequence). CDR3 sequence: CASKGGTHGNTIYF. The CDR3 nucleotides are TGTGCCAGTAAAGGCGGAACCCATGGAAACACCATATATTTT.

The sample holds one count of this clone. This rearrangement joins TRBV28 to TRBJ1-2; 9 bases are a match to TRBD1. CDR1 is MDHEN, CDR2 SYDVKM, per germline. The CDR3 is 15 residues long. J lost 5 bases, V lost 6 bases, and 10 bases had no gene match. DNA of the CDR3: TGTGCCAGCAGACGCCGGACAGGGGAGGGATATGGCTACACCTTC. Translation gives CASRRRTGEGYGYTF.

J is TRBJ2-5 and V is TRBV4-2, with D perhaps matching TRBD2 (7 bases). The germline gives CDR1 LGHNA, CDR2 YNFKEQ. V lost 3 bases, J lost 2 bases, and 19 bases lay in between. The CDR3 spans 17 residues. The CDR3 is CASSHGSTRGGQETQYF. Written as DNA, the CDR3 is TGTGCCAGCAGCCACGGGTCTACGAGGGGGGGTCAAGAGACCCAGTACTTC.

The rearrangement uses TRBV7-8 and TRBJ1-5, with D uncertain. The CDR3 has 15 amino acids. The V gene's germline CDR1 is SGHVS and CDR2 FQNEAQ. Trimming took off 1 base at V and 2 bases at J, with 9 bases between the two ends. This CDR3 is CASSLVNNRNQPQHF. The CDR3 bases are TGTGCCAGCAGCTTAGTTAACAATCGCAATCAGCCCCAGCATTTT. Looking up the rest from reference TRBV7-8 and TRBJ1-5 gives the full variable domain: GAGVSQSPRYKVAKRGQDVALRCDPISGHVSLFWYQQALGQGPEFLTYFQNEAQLDKSGLPSDRFFAERPEGSVSTLKIQRTQQEDSAVYLCASSLVNNRNQPQHFGDGTRLSIL.

This chain joins TRBV19 and TRBJ1-5; D is possibly TRBD1 (6 bases). The CDR3 is 14 residues long. Germline-derived CDR1 and CDR2 are LNHDA and SQIVND (reference sequence). The ends were cut back, 7 bases at V and 1 base at J, with 11 bases in the middle. Written as DNA, the CDR3 is TGTGCCAGTATGGGGGCAGGGAGCAATCAGCCCCAGCATTTT. Amino acids: CASMGAGSNQPQHF. The full variable domain, with the rest looked up from reference TRBV19 and TRBJ1-5, is DGGITQSPKYLFRKEGQNVTLSCEQNLNHDAMYWYRQDPGQGLRLIYYSQIVNDFQKGDIAEGYSVSREKKESFPLTVTSAQKNPTAFYLCASMGAGSNQPQHFGDGTRLSIL.

The chain couples TRBV5-1 to TRBJ2-1; 12 nucleotides match TRBD2. CDR1 SGHRS and CDR2 YFSETQ come from the germline V gene. CDR3 length: 15 amino acids. V lost 0 bases, J lost 10 bases, and 5 bases stayed unmatched. CDR3: CASSLGLAGVGEQFF. Written as DNA, the CDR3 is TGCGCCAGCAGCTTGGGACTAGCGGGAGTGGGGGAGCAGTTCTTC. The full variable domain, with the rest looked up from reference TRBV5-1 and TRBJ2-1, is KAGVTQTPRYLIKTRGQQVTLSCSPISGHRSVSWYQQTPGQGLQFLFEYFSETQRNKGNFPGRFSGRQFSNSRSEMNVSTLELGDSALYLCASSLGLAGVGEQFFGPGTRLTVL.

The chain recombines TRBV19 with TRBJ2-1; 7 nucleotides agree with TRBD1. This CDR3 spans 16 amino acids. CDR1 and CDR2 (germline): LNHDA, SQIVND (reference sequence). V was pared by 3 bases and J by 4 bases, with 9 bases of the junction left unmatched. This chain's CDR3 is CASSMPQGQFYNEQFF. CDR3 nucleotides: TGTGCCAGTAGTATGCCCCAGGGACAGTTTTACAATGAGCAGTTCTTC.

V is TRBV3-1 (or the pseudogene TRBV3-2) and J is TRBJ2-1; TRBD2 might be the D (6 bases). Trimming pared 1 base from V and 6 bases from J, leaving 13 bases between. CDR3 length: 15 residues. CDR1 LGHDT and CDR2 YNNKEL come from the germline V gene (reference sequence). The CDR3 region is CASSQGRAIRNEQFF. The CDR3 DNA is TGTGCCAGCAGCCAAGGGAGGGCTATCCGCAATGAGCAGTTCTTC.

V is TRBV5-5 and J is TRBJ1-4, with a possible D match to TRBD1 (5 bases). Between the trimmed V and J ends, which lost 2 bases and 3 bases, there was a span of 11 bases. Germline V gene sequence: CDR1 SGHKS, CDR2 YYEKEE (reference sequence). CDR3 size: 15 residues. CDR3 bases: TGTGCCAGCAGCTTCCTTGCGGGACCTAATGAAAAACTGTTTTTT. Protein sequence: CASSFLAGPNEKLFF.

The rearrangement joins TRBV11-2 to TRBJ2-5; 10 bases match TRBD1. The CDR3 contains 16 residues. The germline CDR1 and CDR2 sequences are SGHAT and FQNNGV. The V and J ends lost 4 bases and 4 bases, in that order; junction bases with no gene match: 9. The CDR3 nucleotides read TGTGCCAGCAGCTCGACAGGGGGCGCGAGGACAGAGACCCAGTACTTC. Amino acids: CASSSTGGARTETQYF.

The chain recombines TRBV9 with TRBJ2-6, with TRBD1 matching 8 bases. The germline V gene has CDR1 SGDLS and CDR2 YYNGEE. The CDR3 sequence is 19 residues long. Losses at the gene ends were 0 bases for V and 0 bases for J; bases not matched to a gene: 8. Here the CDR3 reads CASSVVGQGAPSGANVLTF. In DNA, the CDR3 is TGTGCCAGCAGCGTAGTGGGGCAGGGGGCACCCTCTGGGGCCAACGTCCTGACTTTC.

This clone was picked up one time. This chain connects TRBV24-1 to TRBJ2-3, with 7 nucleotides matching TRBD1. The CDR3 sequence is 17 residues long. After removal of 5 bases from V and 5 bases from J, the junction contained 15 bases not matched to a gene. Germline CDR1 KGHDR, CDR2 SFDVKD. This chain's CDR3 is CATSARGTARTRDTQYF. DNA of the CDR3: TGTGCCACCAGTGCCCGAGGGACAGCCCGAACTCGAGATACGCAGTATTTT.

This chain uses TRBV9 with TRBJ2-5; maybe TRBD1 (5 bases). Trimming left V 2 bases short and J 5 bases short, with 10 bases between. Germline CDR1 reads SGDLS; CDR2 reads YYNGEE. CDR3 length equals 13 residues. The CDR3 reads CASSVTGFETQYF. CDR3 nucleotides: TGTGCCAGCAGCGTTACAGGATTCGAGACCCAGTACTTC. Together with reference TRBV9 and TRBJ2-5, the CDR3 gives the full variable domain: DSGVTQTPKHLITATGQRVTLRCSPRSGDLSVYWYQQSLDQGLQFLIQYYNGEERAKGNILERFSAQQFPDLHSELNLSSLELGDSALYFCASSVTGFETQYFGPGTRLLVL.

V and J are TRBV18 and TRBJ1-2; TRBD1 matches 7 bases. Germline V lookup: CDR1 KGHSH, CDR2 LQKENI. V shed 6 bases and J 8 bases; nucleotides not matched to a gene: 9. The CDR3 spans 13 residues. The CDR3 region has the DNA TGTGCCAGCTCGTTTGACAGGGATGAAGGCTACACCTTC. It codes for CASSFDRDEGYTF.

The chain recombines TRBV6-4 with TRBJ2-1; 8 bases align to TRBD2. The CDR3 contains 13 residues. Germline trimming cut 4 bases from V and 8 bases from J; bases unmatched to any gene: 4. Per germline, CDR1 MRHNA and CDR2 SNTAGT. CDR3 DNA sequence: TGTGCCAGCAGTGTTCGGGGGGGGCATGAGCAGTTCTTC. Its translation is CASSVRGGHEQFF.

This clone was picked up one time. V and J are TRBV30 and TRBJ2-3; 11 nucleotides line up with TRBD1. This CDR3 contains 14 residues. With V trimmed by 2 bases and J by 10 bases, 8 bases remained unmatched. Germline CDR1 and CDR2: GTSNPN and SVGIG (reference sequence). The CDR3 region is CAWSPGTGGMAQYF. CDR3 bases: TGTGCCTGGAGTCCCGGGACAGGGGGAATGGCGCAGTATTTT.

The rearrangement joins TRBV6-5 to TRBJ2-2; D gene ambiguous. The CDR3 contains 13 residues. The V gene lost 5 bases and the J gene lost 2 bases, with 6 bases spanning the gap. Per the germline V gene, CDR1 is MNHEY and CDR2 is SVGAGI. CDR3 nucleotides: TGTGCCAGCAGTCGCGTCAACACCGGGGAGCTGTTTTTT. Translation: CASSRVNTGELFF.